These 10 T cell receptor beta chains were sequenced from one sample in a study of blood T cell repertoires in COVID-19. Libraries were prepared by immunoSEQ multiplex PCR; TCRdb keeps only in-frame clonotypes and omits some of them. Found here are about 400,000 clones, roughly 86% of them singletons; the top ten hold over 2%. Input material: PBMCs or T cells enriched from blood (not recorded which). These TCRs come from a woman in her thirties or forties with acute COVID-19.

In regard to this clone: A junction end diverges from the germline sequence, so it may reflect a read error. The gene calls are TRBV7-6 and TRBJ2-3; 9 bases map to TRBD2. The CDR3 is 16 residues long. Germline V gene sequence: CDR1 SGHVS, CDR2 FNYEAQ. The CDR3 region is CASRLGASGVTDTQYF. CDR3 in DNA: TGTGCCAGCAGATTAGGGGCTAGCGGGGTCACAGATACGCAGTATTTT.

The CDR3 is CASRDTYTQYF. The CDR3 DNA reads TGTGCCAGTCGGGACACCTATACGCAGTATTTT. The chain employs TRBV6-5 and TRBJ2-3; D is possibly TRBD1 (6 bases). From germline, CDR1 is MNHEY and CDR2 SVGAGI. This CDR3 spans 11 amino acids. Trimming pared 9 bases from V and 7 bases from J, leaving 11 bases between.

DNA of the CDR3: TGTGCCAGCAGCAATTATCGGGGGGTAGGGGATTCACCCCTCCACTTT. It yields the protein CASSNYRGVGDSPLHF. This chain links TRBV21-1 with TRBJ1-6. TRBV21-1 is a pseudogene segment. The CDR3 is 16 residues long.

This chain joins TRBV19 and TRBJ1-1, with TRBD1 as a possible D gene (5 bases). The CDR3 extends over 13 amino acids. Germline V lookup: CDR1 LNHDA, CDR2 SQIVND (reference sequence). Between the trimmed V and J ends, which lost 5 bases and 4 bases, there was a span of 11 bases. CDR3 coding DNA: TGTGCCAGTAGTCCAGGGTGGGGCACTGAAGCTTTCTTT. Amino acids: CASSPGWGTEAFF. The whole variable domain, remainder taken from reference TRBV19 and TRBJ1-1, is DGGITQSPKYLFRKEGQNVTLSCEQNLNHDAMYWYRQDPGQGLRLIYYSQIVNDFQKGDIAEGYSVSREKKESFPLTVTSAQKNPTAFYLCASSPGWGTEAFFGQGTRLTVV.

This clone was seen once. The rearrangement links TRBV11-3 to TRBJ1-1; D is undetermined. The germline CDR1 and CDR2 sequences are SGHNT and YENEEA. Trimming took 6 bases from V and 2 from J, leaving 10 bases between them. The CDR3 spans 13 residues. CDR3 protein: CASSYRTNTEAFF. CDR3 DNA: TGTGCCAGCAGTTACAGAACCAACACTGAAGCTTTCTTT.

The chain combines TRBV27 with TRBJ1-6, with 8 bases aligning to TRBD1. The CDR3 spans 14 residues. The V gene end was trimmed by 5 bases and the J gene end by 6 bases; junction bases not matched to a gene: 3. Germline CDR1 is MNHEY and CDR2 is SMNVEV (reference sequence). The CDR3 DNA reads as TGTGCCAGCAGTGATGGACAGGGTAATTCACCCCTCCACTTT. Encoded protein: CASSDGQGNSPLHF.

The chain uses TRBV5-1 and TRBJ2-7; 10 bases align to TRBD1. The germline CDR1 and CDR2 sequences are SGHRS and YFSETQ. The CDR3 extends over 16 amino acids. With 1 base clipped from V and 3 bases from J, the junction kept 7 bases outside the gene matches. CDR3: CASSLNGQGVIYEQYF. The CDR3 bases are TGCGCCAGCAGCTTGAATGGACAGGGGGTAATCTACGAGCAGTACTTC.

This clone has at least ten counts. The chain combines TRBV30 with TRBJ1-2; 7 bases are shared with TRBD1. With V trimmed by 5 bases and J by 1 base, 7 bases remained unmatched. The CDR3 spans 14 residues. Germline loops: CDR1 GTSNPN, CDR2 SVGIG (reference sequence). DNA for the CDR3: TGTGCCTGGGACAGGGTAGGGATTAACTATGGCTACACCTTC. Translation: CAWDRVGINYGYTF.

The V call is TRBV7-8, the J call TRBJ1-6; D ambiguous. CDR1 is SGHVS, CDR2 FQNEAQ, per germline. Trimming removed 4 bases from V and 7 bases from J, with 14 bases in between. CDR3 length equals 15 residues. CDR3 nucleotide sequence: TGTGCCAGCAGCTCGGACTCAGGAGGGAATTCACCCCTCCACTTT. This codes for CASSSDSGGNSPLHF.

The CDR3 coding sequence is TGTGCCAGCAGTGAGGACAGGGTAGTTGGGCAGCCCCAGCATTTT. Translating it yields CASSEDRVVGQPQHF. The chain is built from TRBV28 and TRBJ1-5, with 8 bases aligning to TRBD1. The germline gives CDR1 MDHEN, CDR2 SYDVKM. The CDR3 covers 15 residues. J was trimmed by 7 bases and V by 5 bases; bases with no gene match: 10.